What follows are 22 T cell receptor beta chains derived from one specimen sequenced in a study of T cells in Graves' hyperthyroidism and ophthalmopathy (dated by TCRdb to between 2017 and 2020). The library was obtained by multiplex PCR. Sequencer: Illumina HiSeq 2000. The TCR beta CDR3 regions were amplified from RNA transcripts. The TCR CDR3 was subjected to a first round of RT-PCR using the HTBI primer set and the Qiagen OneStep RT-PCR kit. TCRdb passed the public sequencing reads through fastp at Q25 and MiXCR, retaining productive beta sequences. Each CDR3 protein appears once, grouped with its most common genes and DNA. The sample table records about 400,000 distinct CDR3 sequences; about a sixth of these occur just once. The ten largest account for over 7.5% of the sample. The sequenced sample was blood. All receptors come from a woman younger than 30 with Graves' hyperthyroidism.

This clonotype has ten or more counts. This chain links TRBV27 with TRBJ1-6, with D tentatively TRBD1 (5 bases). Per germline, CDR1 MNHEY and CDR2 SMNVEV (reference sequence). The CDR3 contains 12 residues. The CDR3 protein is CAPGTYNSPLHF. In DNA form, the CDR3 reads TGTGCACCAGGGACCTATAATTCACCCCTCCACTTT.

Here the CDR3 reads CASSELAGGGETQYF. CDR3 sequence (DNA): TGTGCCAGCAGTGAACTAGCGGGAGGGGGGGAGACCCAGTACTTC. The rearrangement uses TRBV6-1 and TRBJ2-5; 12 bases match TRBD2. The germline V gene encodes CDR1 MNHNS and CDR2 SASEGT. J gave up 5 bases and V 2 bases, and 3 bases lay outside the gene matches. The CDR3 has 15 residues.

This clonotype was seen at least ten times. The chain employs TRBV5-1 and TRBJ2-2; D is undetermined. The V gene lost 4 bases and the J gene lost 0 bases, with 13 bases spanning the gap. Germline-derived CDR1 and CDR2 are SGHRS and YFSETQ. The CDR3 consists of 16 residues. CDR3 sequence: CASSPKWSSNTGELFF. The CDR3 DNA is TGCGCCAGCAGCCCAAAATGGTCTTCGAACACCGGGGAGCTGTTTTTT.

About this clonotype itself: An end of the junction does not agree with germline; a read error may underlie this. The V and J genes are TRBV27 and TRBJ1-5, with 11 bases identical to TRBD1. The CDR3 consists of 15 residues. The V gene's germline CDR1 is MNHEY and CDR2 SMNVEV (reference sequence). The DNA for the CDR3 is TGCGCCAGCAGTTTAGGACAGGGGGCAGGTCAGCCCCAGCATTTT. Protein sequence: CASSLGQGAGQPQHF.

The chain uses TRBV20-1 and TRBJ2-1; 10 nucleotides match TRBD2. V lost 0 bases to trimming and J lost 9 bases; unmatched junction nucleotides: 5. Germline values: CDR1 DFQATT, CDR2 SNEGSKA (reference sequence). The CDR3 runs to 14 residues. CDR3 in amino acids: CSARDERGGGEQFF. As DNA, the CDR3 is TGCAGTGCTAGAGACGAGCGGGGGGGGGGTGAGCAGTTCTTC.

In this sample, this clonotype turned up many times. This chain links TRBV7-9 with TRBJ2-3; maybe TRBD1 (6 bases). V shed 3 bases and J shed 4 bases, with 20 bases lying between them. This CDR3 is 17 amino acids long. Germline CDR1 and CDR2: SEHNR and FQNEAQ (reference sequence). CDR3 sequence reads: CASSFPEAQGVSDTQYF. The CDR3 region has the DNA TGTGCCAGCAGCTTCCCAGAGGCACAGGGAGTTTCAGATACGCAGTATTTT.

This clonotype was seen repeatedly, ten times or more. The rearrangement joins TRBV30 to TRBJ2-1; no reliable D call. The CDR3 length is 15 residues. Germline V gives CDR1 GTSNPN, CDR2 SVGIG (reference sequence). Trimming shortened V by 2 bases and J by 0 bases, and 11 bases separated the two germline ends. The CDR3 spells CAWSSWVSSYNEQFF. CDR3 coding DNA: TGTGCCTGGAGTTCGTGGGTTAGCTCCTACAATGAGCAGTTCTTC.

This clonotype was picked up many times. The gene calls are TRBV7-9 and TRBJ1-4; TRBD1 aligns across 7 bases. Germline CDR1 and CDR2: SEHNR and FQNEAQ (reference sequence). The CDR3 runs to 13 residues. V dropped 4 bases and J dropped 13; count of bases not matched to a gene: 9. The CDR3 region is CASSSADREALFF. The DNA of the CDR3 is TGTGCCAGCAGCTCCGCTGACAGGGAGGCACTGTTTTTT.

This clonotype was recorded at least ten times. This sequence joins TRBV30 and TRBJ2-5; weak D call: TRBD1 (5 bases). This CDR3 is 13 amino acids long. Deletions cut 6 bases from V and 1 base from J, with 12 bases between. Germline V lookup: CDR1 GTSNPN, CDR2 SVGIG (reference sequence). CDR3 coding DNA: TGTGCCTGCCAATACAGGAGCCAAGAGACCCAGTACTTC. This codes for CACQYRSQETQYF.

The chain uses TRBV6-1 and TRBJ1-3; TRBD1 agrees at 7 bases. The CDR3 spans 15 residues. V lost 4 bases, J lost 4 bases, and 7 bases stayed unmatched. Germline V gene data show CDR1 as MNHNS and CDR2 as SASEGT. CDR3 in amino acids: CASSADRERGNTIYF. CDR3 sequence (DNA): TGTGCCAGCAGTGCCGACAGGGAGAGAGGAAACACCATATATTTT.

In the case of this clonotype: A clone one base away is much larger, so this may be a read error. The rearrangement uses TRBV7-3 and TRBJ1-3; 11 bases fit TRBD1. CDR1 and CDR2 (germline): SGHTA, FQGTGA. V shed 5 bases, J shed 8 bases, and the junction held 5 bases outside the gene matches. CDR3 size: 14 residues. The CDR3 is CASSPGQGGDTIYF. CDR3 nucleotides: TGTGCCAGCAGCCCGGGACAGGGGGGCGACACCATATATTTT.

V gene TRBV4-1 combines with J gene TRBJ2-3, with a possible D match to TRBD2 (5 bases). CDR1 and CDR2 (germline): MGHRA, YSYEKL. The CDR3 contains 18 residues. Trimming pared 5 bases from V and 2 bases from J, leaving 23 bases between. The CDR3 DNA reads TGCGCCAGCAGCACAGAGCCCCCCGGAGGCTGGAACACAGATACGCAGTATTTT. This codes for CASSTEPPGGWNTDTQYF.

This clonotype has at least ten counts. The chain employs TRBV30 and TRBJ2-2; D is unresolved. Germline V CDR1 and CDR2: GTSNPN, SVGIG (reference sequence). Trimming pared 4 bases from V and 8 bases from J, leaving 8 bases between. The length of the CDR3 is 11 residues. CDR3 protein: CAWNSPGELFF. CDR3 sequence (DNA): TGTGCCTGGAACTCCCCTGGGGAGCTGTTTTTT.

In regard to this clonotype: Since a much larger clone is just one base distant, this may be a read error. This rearrangement joins TRBV18 to TRBJ2-7; D is undetermined. Germline loops: CDR1 KGHSH, CDR2 LQKENI. The CDR3 has 16 amino acids. CDR3 protein: CASSPVEVGIYYGQYF. CDR3 sequence (DNA): TGTGCCAGCTCACCAGTTGAGGTTGGGATCTACTACGGGCAGTACTTC. Complete variable domain (other parts from reference TRBV18 and TRBJ2-7): NAGVMQNPRHLVRRRGQEARLRCSPMKGHSHVYWYRQLPEEGLKFMVYLQKENIIDESGMPKERFSAEFPKEGPSILRIQQVVRGDSAAYFCASSPVEVGIYYGQYFGPGTRLTVT.

This clonotype appeared many times. The chain employs TRBV3-1 and TRBJ1-2, with 7 nucleotides matching TRBD1. The CDR3 consists of 15 residues. The V segment lost 6 bases and the J segment 7 bases; nucleotides outside the gene matches: 14. Germline V gene data show CDR1 as LGHDT and CDR2 as YNNKEL (reference sequence). The CDR3 coding sequence is TGTGCCAGCAGTCTTACTGGACAGGATCGGGGTGGCTACACCTTC. It codes for CASSLTGQDRGGYTF. Complete variable domain (other parts from reference TRBV3-1 and TRBJ1-2): DTAVSQTPKYLVTQMGNDKSIKCEQNLGHDTMYWYKQDSKKFLKIMFSYNNKELIINETVPNRFSPKSPDKAHLNLHINSLELGDSAVYFCASSLTGQDRGGYTFGSGTRLTVV.

The chain is built from TRBV9 and TRBJ2-7; D is uncertain. Germline values: CDR1 SGDLS, CDR2 YYNGEE. The CDR3 consists of 15 residues. V shed 1 base and J shed 6 bases, with 17 bases lying between them. The CDR3 is CASSVMSDPIAEQYF. The CDR3 DNA sequence: TGTGCCAGCAGCGTAATGTCAGACCCGATTGCCGAGCAGTACTTC.

This clonotype was recorded at least ten times. V is TRBV28 and J is TRBJ2-7; D perhaps matches TRBD2 (5 bases). Trimming shortened V by 7 bases and J by 1 base, and 17 bases separated the two germline ends. Germline CDR1 MDHEN, CDR2 SYDVKM. This CDR3 has 15 residues. The CDR3 sequence is CASTNHPLESYEQYF. CDR3 coding DNA: TGTGCCAGCACCAATCACCCACTAGAATCCTACGAGCAGTACTTC.

Regarding this clonotype: Given a much more abundant clone one base away, this may be a read error. The chain employs TRBV25-1 and TRBJ2-2, with D unclear. The CDR3 loop spans 13 amino acids. Germline loops: CDR1 MGHDK, CDR2 SYGVNS. The V end lost 2 bases, the J end lost 4 bases, and 5 bases lay between the germline ends. The CDR3 sequence: CASSEEVTGELFF. The CDR3 nucleotides are TGTGCCAGCAGTGAAGAAGTCACCGGGGAGCTGTTTTTT.

This clonotype occurred many times. The chain has TRBV13 and TRBJ2-7, with 7 positions matching TRBD1. The germline CDR1 and CDR2 sequences are PRHDT and FYEKMQ (reference sequence). Trimming cost V 2 bases and J 6 bases; bases outside gene matches: 16. The CDR3 has 17 residues. The CDR3 bases are TGTGCCAGCAGCTTACTGTTCGGGGCGACAGGGCTCTCCGAGCAGTACTTC. It translates to CASSLLFGATGLSEQYF.

This clonotype was seen a few times. V usage is TRBV6-4 and J usage is TRBJ2-5; 14 bases match TRBD2. CDR1 is MRHNA and CDR2 is SNTAGT in the germline V gene. Trimming took 1 base from V and 0 from J; bases not matched to a gene: 4. The CDR3 covers 18 residues. CDR3 sequence reads: CASSDLWTSGGYQETQYF. CDR3 coding DNA: TGTGCCAGCAGTGACTTGTGGACTAGCGGGGGGTACCAAGAGACCCAGTACTTC.

This clonotype showed up many times. J is TRBJ2-2 and V is TRBV13; 9 bases agree with TRBD1. V gave up 8 bases and J gave up 1 base; unmatched junction bases: 2. The germline V gene encodes CDR1 PRHDT and CDR2 FYEKMQ (reference sequence). The CDR3 extends over 14 amino acids. CDR3 amino acids: CASRTGVNTGELFF. In DNA form, the CDR3 reads TGTGCCAGCCGGACAGGGGTGAACACCGGGGAGCTGTTTTTT.

This clonotype was seen only a few times. This rearrangement joins TRBV5-1 to TRBJ1-5; D gene unclear. Germline loops: CDR1 SGHRS, CDR2 YFSETQ. This CDR3 has 18 residues. Between the trimmed V and J ends, which lost 3 bases and 5 bases, there was a span of 24 bases. The CDR3 sequence: CASSSLPWTASLDQPQHF. CDR3 nucleotide sequence: TGCGCCAGCAGCTCACTCCCCTGGACGGCGAGCCTGGATCAGCCCCAGCATTTT.